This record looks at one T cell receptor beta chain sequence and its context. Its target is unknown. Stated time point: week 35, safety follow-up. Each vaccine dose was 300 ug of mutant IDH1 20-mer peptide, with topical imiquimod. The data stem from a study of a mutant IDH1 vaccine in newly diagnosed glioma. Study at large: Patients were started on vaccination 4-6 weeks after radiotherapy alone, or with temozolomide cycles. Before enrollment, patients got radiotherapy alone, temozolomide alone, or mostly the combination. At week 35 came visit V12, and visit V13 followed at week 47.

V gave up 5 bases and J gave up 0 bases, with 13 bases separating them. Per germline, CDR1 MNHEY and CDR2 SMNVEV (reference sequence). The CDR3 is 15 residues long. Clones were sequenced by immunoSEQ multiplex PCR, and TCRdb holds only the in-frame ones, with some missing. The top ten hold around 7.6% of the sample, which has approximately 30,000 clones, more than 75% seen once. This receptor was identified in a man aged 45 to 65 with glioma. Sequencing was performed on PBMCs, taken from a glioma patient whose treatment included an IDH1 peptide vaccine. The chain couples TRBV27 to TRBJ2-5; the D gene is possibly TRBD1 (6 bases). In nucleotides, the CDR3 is TGTGCCAGCAGTCCTTCGGACAGAAACCAAGAGACCCAGTACTTC. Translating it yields CASSPSDRNQETQYF.